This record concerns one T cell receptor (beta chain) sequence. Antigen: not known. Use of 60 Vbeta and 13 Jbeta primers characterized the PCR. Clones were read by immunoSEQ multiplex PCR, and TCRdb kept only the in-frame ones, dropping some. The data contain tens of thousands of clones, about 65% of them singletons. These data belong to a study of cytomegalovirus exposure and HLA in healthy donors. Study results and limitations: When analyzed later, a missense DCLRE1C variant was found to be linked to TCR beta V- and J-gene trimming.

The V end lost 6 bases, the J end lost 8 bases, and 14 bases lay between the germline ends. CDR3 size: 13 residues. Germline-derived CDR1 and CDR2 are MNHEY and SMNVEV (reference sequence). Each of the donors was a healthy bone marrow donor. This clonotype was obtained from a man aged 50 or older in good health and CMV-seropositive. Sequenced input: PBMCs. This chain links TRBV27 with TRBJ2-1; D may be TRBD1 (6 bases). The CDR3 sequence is CASRQLQGDEQFF. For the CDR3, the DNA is TGTGCCAGCAGGCAACTACAGGGCGATGAGCAGTTCTTC.